The clone carrying this T cell receptor beta chain occurred once. No antigen is known for it. This record belongs to a study of T cell responses to AZD1222 COVID-19 vaccine. V lost 8 bases to trimming and J lost 4 bases; unmatched junction nucleotides: 5. Germline V gene sequence: CDR1 MNHEY, CDR2 SVGAGI. CDR3 length equals 12 residues. Points from the study as a whole: Regions 160-218 and 743-854 held dominance among vaccine-associated CD4 TCRs, which spanned spike. Rises in breadth and depth of Spike-specific TCRs came after two AZD1222 doses. The donors showed a predominance of white British ancestry and of females, with possible underestimation of clonal diversity. Reportedly, nearly half the spike-specific TCRs target unmutated variant regions.

Assay: immunoSEQ multiplex PCR; the TCRdb copy retains only in-frame clones and omits some. The sample records tens of thousands of clones, more than 80% being singletons. Specimen: peripheral blood, collected on day 0 of AZD1222 vaccination. The chain is built from TRBV6-5 and TRBJ2-7; 7 bases map to TRBD1. The receptor comes from an adult in good health. CDR3: CASHEQGYEQYF. The CDR3, as DNA: TGTGCCAGCCATGAACAGGGGTACGAGCAGTACTTC.